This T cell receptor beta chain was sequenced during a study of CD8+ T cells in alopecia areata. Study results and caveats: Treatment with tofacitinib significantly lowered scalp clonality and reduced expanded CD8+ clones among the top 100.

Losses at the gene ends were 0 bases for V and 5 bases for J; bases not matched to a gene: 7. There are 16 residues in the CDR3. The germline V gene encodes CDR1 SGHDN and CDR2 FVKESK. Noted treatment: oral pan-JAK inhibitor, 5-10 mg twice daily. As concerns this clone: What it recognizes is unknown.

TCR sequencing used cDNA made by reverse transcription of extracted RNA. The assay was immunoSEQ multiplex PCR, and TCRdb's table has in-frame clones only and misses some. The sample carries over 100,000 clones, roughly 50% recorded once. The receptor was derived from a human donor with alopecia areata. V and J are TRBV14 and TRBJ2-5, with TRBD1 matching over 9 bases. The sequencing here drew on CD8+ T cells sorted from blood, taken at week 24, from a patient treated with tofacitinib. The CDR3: CASSQDRNRGRETQYF. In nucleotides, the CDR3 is TGTGCCAGCAGCCAAGATCGGAACAGGGGGCGGGAGACCCAGTACTTC.